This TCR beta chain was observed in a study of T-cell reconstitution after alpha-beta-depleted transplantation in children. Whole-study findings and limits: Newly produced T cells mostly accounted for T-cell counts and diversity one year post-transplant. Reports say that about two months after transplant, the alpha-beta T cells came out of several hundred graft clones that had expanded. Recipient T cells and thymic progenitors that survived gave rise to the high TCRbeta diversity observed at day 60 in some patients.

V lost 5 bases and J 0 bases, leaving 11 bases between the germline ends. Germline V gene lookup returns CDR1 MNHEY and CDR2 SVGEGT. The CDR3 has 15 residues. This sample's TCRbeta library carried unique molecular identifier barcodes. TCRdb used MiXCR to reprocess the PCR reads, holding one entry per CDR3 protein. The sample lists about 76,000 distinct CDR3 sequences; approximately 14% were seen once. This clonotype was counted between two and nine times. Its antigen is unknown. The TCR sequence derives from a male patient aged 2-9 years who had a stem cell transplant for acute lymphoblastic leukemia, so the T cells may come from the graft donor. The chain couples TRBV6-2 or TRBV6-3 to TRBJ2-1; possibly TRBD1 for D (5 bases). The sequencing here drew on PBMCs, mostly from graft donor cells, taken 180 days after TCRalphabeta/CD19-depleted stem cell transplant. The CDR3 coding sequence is TGTGCCAGCAGTATGTACAGGAGCTCCTACAATGAGCAGTTCTTC. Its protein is CASSMYRSSYNEQFF.